The source of this TCR beta chain is a study of Graves' ophthalmopathy and Graves' hyperthyroidism. If patients had other autoimmune diseases, uncontrolled infections, pregnancy or lactation, they were excluded. RNA transcripts yielded amplified TCR beta CDR3 regions. HTBI primers served in a first-round RT-PCR, which a second-round multiplex PCR followed. MiXCR, applied by TCRdb to the multiplex PCR reads, yields one record per CDR3 protein. The table includes 620,000 or so distinct CDR3 sequences, around a fifth detected once. This clonotype was recorded many times. Per germline, CDR1 LNHDA and CDR2 SQIVND (reference sequence). Trimming shortened V by 1 base and J by 5 bases, and 11 bases separated the two germline ends. This CDR3 spans 14 amino acids.

The V gene is TRBV19, the J gene TRBJ1-1; TRBD1 might be the D (5 bases). The clonotype comes from a woman under 30 with stable Graves' hyperthyroidism. Some clones in this sample may be carry-over from other donors' samples. Sequenced material: peripheral blood. DNA for the CDR3: TGTGCCAGTAGTATAGGAGAGGGGTTTACTGAAGCTTTCTTT. Translating it yields CASSIGEGFTEAFF. Looking up the rest from reference TRBV19 and TRBJ1-1 gives the full variable domain: DGGITQSPKYLFRKEGQNVTLSCEQNLNHDAMYWYRQDPGQGLRLIYYSQIVNDFQKGDIAEGYSVSREKKESFPLTVTSAQKNPTAFYLCASSIGEGFTEAFFGQGTRLTVV.